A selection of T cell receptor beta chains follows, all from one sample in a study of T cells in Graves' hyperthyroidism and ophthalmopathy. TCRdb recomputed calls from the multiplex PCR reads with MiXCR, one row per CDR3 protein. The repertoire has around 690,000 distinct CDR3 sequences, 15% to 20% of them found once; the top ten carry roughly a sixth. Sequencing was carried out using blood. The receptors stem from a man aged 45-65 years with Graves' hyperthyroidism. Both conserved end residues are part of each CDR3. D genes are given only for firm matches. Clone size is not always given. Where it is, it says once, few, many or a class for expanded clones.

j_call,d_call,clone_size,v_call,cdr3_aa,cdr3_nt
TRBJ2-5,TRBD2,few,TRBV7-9,CASSPPGGGETQYF,TGTGCCAGCAGCCCCCCGGGGGGGGGAGAGACCCAGTACTTC
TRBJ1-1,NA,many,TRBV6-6,CASSYGSYNTEAFF,TGTGCCAGCAGTTACGGGAGTTATAACACTGAAGCTTTCTTT
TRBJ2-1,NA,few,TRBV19,CASRRGTASHNEQFF,TGTGCCAGTAGGAGAGGGACGGCTTCACACAATGAGCAGTTCTTC
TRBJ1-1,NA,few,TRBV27,CASVNTEAFF,TGTGCCTCCGTGAACACTGAAGCTTTCTTT
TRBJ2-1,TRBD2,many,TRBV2,CASSPIAGGGYNEQFF,TGTGCCAGCAGTCCCATAGCGGGAGGGGGTTACAATGAGCAGTTCTTC
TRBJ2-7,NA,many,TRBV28,CASSLSSTYEQYF,TGTGCCAGCAGTTTATCCTCGACCTACGAGCAGTACTTC
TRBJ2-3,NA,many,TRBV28,CASSSRDTQYF,TGTGCCAGTAGTTCTAGAGATACGCAGTATTTT
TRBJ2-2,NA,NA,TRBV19,CASSFKFTGELFF,TGTGCCAGTTCATTTAAGTTCACCGGGGAGCTGTTTTTT
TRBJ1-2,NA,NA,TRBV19,CASSTARFLYGYTF,TGTGCCAGTAGTACGGCGAGGTTCTTATATGGCTACACCTTC
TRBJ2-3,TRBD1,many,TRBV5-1,CASSLGQGGTDTQYF,TGCGCCAGCAGCCTAGGACAGGGCGGCACAGATACGCAGTATTTT
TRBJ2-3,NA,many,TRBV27,CASSLWDTLETQYF,TGTGCCAGCAGTTTATGGGACACCCTTGAGACGCAGTATTTT
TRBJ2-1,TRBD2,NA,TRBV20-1,CSATGLAGGLNEQFF,TGCAGTGCAACGGGACTAGCGGGCGGTTTAAATGAGCAGTTCTTC
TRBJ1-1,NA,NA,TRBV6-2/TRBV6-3,CASSYLRGLGNTEAFF,TGTGCCAGCAGTTACTTACGGGGGCTCGGGAACACTGAAGCTTTCTTT
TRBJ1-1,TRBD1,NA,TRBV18,CASSPTGGEVNTEAFF,TGTGCCAGCTCACCAACAGGGGGAGAGGTAAACACTGAAGCTTTCTTT
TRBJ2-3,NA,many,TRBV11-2,CASSLVAGLSTDTQYF,TGTGCCAGCAGCTTAGTGGCAGGACTTAGCACAGATACGCAGTATTTT